A single sample is the source of the 18 T cell receptor beta chains below, sequenced in a study of spatial heterogeneity in lung cancer. MiXCR, run by TCRdb on the 5' RACE reads, gives a single entry per CDR3 protein. This sample carries 10,000 to 15,000 distinct CDR3 sequences, about 3.8% of them seen once, and the ten largest clones take more than 35%. Time point defined: sample taken at primary tumor resection. Unsorted whole RNA of tumor, nontumor lung or frozen PBMC was sequenced. Material: PBMCs, obtained at surgery. The receptors here all came from a male donor with early-stage non-small cell lung cancer.

This clonotype was counted ten times or more. For a library built for alpha chains, this beta chain is a stray read; little rests on its size. V and J are TRBV20-1 and TRBJ2-3, with 7 positions matching TRBD1. Losses at the gene ends were 3 bases for V and 5 bases for J; bases not matched to a gene: 8. Germline-derived CDR1 and CDR2 are DFQATT and SNEGSKA (reference sequence). The CDR3 covers 14 residues. CDR3 sequence reads: CSARETGHKDTQYF. The CDR3 DNA sequence: TGCAGTGCTAGGGAGACAGGGCATAAAGATACGCAGTATTTT.

There are many counts of this clonotype. This beta chain represents an off-target read in a library built for alpha chains; its size is of limited meaning. This chain links TRBV21-1 with TRBJ2-7; TRBD1 reflects the table's D call only, with no check against the DNA. TRBV21-1 is described as a pseudogene. The CDR3 loop spans 14 amino acids. This CDR3 reads CASTPLRDPYEQYF. The DNA for the CDR3 is TGTGCCAGCACCCCCTTGCGGGACCCCTACGAGCAGTACTTC.

This clonotype was recorded many times. This beta chain is a stray read from a library made for alpha chains; its abundance is not meaningful. The chain is built from TRBV12-5 and TRBJ2-3; 11 nucleotides align to TRBD1. V dropped 4 bases and J dropped 4; count of bases not matched to a gene: 4. The length of the CDR3 is 15 residues. Germline lookup yields CDR1 LGHNT and CDR2 FRNRAP. The CDR3 protein is CASGSDRGLADTQYF. The CDR3 nucleotides read TGTGCTAGTGGTTCGGACAGGGGGCTCGCAGATACGCAGTATTTT.

Comment on this clonotype: This beta chain is an off-target read within a library intended for alpha chains, so its frequency means little. This sequence joins TRBV7-2 and TRBJ1-2; D gene unclear. Germline assignment: CDR1 SGHTA and CDR2 FQGNSA. CDR3 length equals 13 residues. V lost 4 bases, J lost 5 bases, and 11 bases lay in between. The CDR3 coding sequence is TGTGCCAGCAGCTCAGGACCTTTATATGGCTACACCTTC. As protein: CASSSGPLYGYTF. The complete variable domain, with remaining parts taken from reference TRBV7-2 and TRBJ1-2, reads GAGVSQSPSNKVTEKGKDVELRCDPISGHTALYWYRQSLGQGLEFLIYFQGNSAPDKSGLPSDRFSAERTGGSVSTLTIQRTQQEDSAVYLCASSSGPLYGYTFGSGTRLTVV.

This clonotype was found many times. One junction end does not reproduce the germline sequence, and a read error may be involved. This beta chain represents an off-target read in a library built for alpha chains; its size is of limited meaning. The V and J genes are TRBV2 and TRBJ2-2; 7 bases are a match to TRBD2. The CDR3 contains 16 residues. The germline V gene encodes CDR1 SNHLY and CDR2 FYNNEI. The CDR3: CASSLSSGTNTRELFF. As DNA, the CDR3 is TGTGCCAGCAGCCTCTCTAGCGGCACCAACACCAGGGAGCTGTTTTTT.

In its sample, this clonotype was seen many times. This beta chain slipped into a library made for alpha chains as a stray read, so its size is not meaningful. V gene TRBV24-1 combines with J gene TRBJ2-5, with D unresolved. The V gene's germline CDR1 is KGHDR and CDR2 SFDVKD. Trimming left V 3 bases short and J 5 bases short, with 9 bases between. The CDR3 is 13 amino acids. The CDR3 spells CATSDLGAETQYF. CDR3 in DNA: TGTGCCACCAGTGATCTGGGCGCGGAGACCCAGTACTTC.

This clonotype was recorded at least ten times. Within a library made for alpha chains, this beta chain is off target, and its count is uninformative. This chain links TRBV18 with TRBJ2-3; tentatively, D is TRBD1 (8 bases). With 3 bases removed from V and 5 bases from J, the gap between germline ends came to 18 bases. Looked up from germline, CDR1 is KGHSH and CDR2 is LQKENI. This CDR3 is 16 amino acids long. The CDR3 DNA is TGTGCCAGCTCACCGTTGGGCAGCGGGACAGGAGATACGCAGTATTTT. Protein sequence: CASSPLGSGTGDTQYF.

This clonotype was counted at least ten times. This beta chain is an unintended read in a library built for alpha chains; its size means little. The chain's CDR3 is CASSASGIFTGELFF. The CDR3 DNA is TGTGCCAGCAGCGCATCGGGGATATTCACCGGGGAGCTGTTTTTT. The genes are TRBV14 and TRBJ2-2, with D tentatively TRBD2 (5 bases). CDR3 length equals 15 residues. V was trimmed by 5 bases and J by 4 bases, leaving 14 bases between them. CDR1 and CDR2 (germline): SGHDN, FVKESK.

This clonotype was seen many times. This beta chain lies outside the target of a library built for alpha chains; its clone size means little. This chain links TRBV7-9 with TRBJ2-7; no clear D. Germline V gene sequence: CDR1 SEHNR, CDR2 FQNEAQ (reference sequence). The CDR3 loop spans 14 amino acids. V lost 5 bases to trimming and J lost 3 bases, with 14 bases between them. The CDR3 DNA is TGTGCCAGCAGCCCCGATCCCGTCGACTACGAGCAGTACTTC. Residues: CASSPDPVDYEQYF.

The table lists this clonotype with many counts. The library was prepared for alpha chains; this beta chain is a stray read, so its frequency means little. The chain is built from TRBV5-5 and TRBJ2-4; weak D call: TRBD1 (6 bases). CDR3 length: 18 residues. From germline, CDR1 is SGHKS and CDR2 YYEKEE (reference sequence). V was shortened by 0 bases and J by 7 bases, with 23 bases between the two germline ends. DNA for the CDR3: TGTGCCAGCAGCTTGGCCAAAGTATGGCAGGGGCCAGGGAACATTCAGTACTTC. This encodes CASSLAKVWQGPGNIQYF.

This clonotype is deemed medium-sized. This beta chain represents an off-target read in a library built for alpha chains; its size is of limited meaning. The chain has TRBV11-2 and TRBJ2-6; 8 nucleotides agree with TRBD1. The CDR3 sequence is 18 residues long. V was pared by 3 bases and J by 0 bases, with 7 bases of the junction left unmatched. The germline CDR1 and CDR2 sequences are SGHAT and FQNNGV. CDR3 nucleotide sequence: TGTGCCAGCAGCTTCGTAGGGACAGGACCCTCTGGGGCCAACGTCCTGACTTTC. Translated: CASSFVGTGPSGANVLTF.

The table lists this clonotype with a few counts. This beta chain was picked up by a library intended for alpha chains and is off target, so its count carries little meaning. This rearrangement joins TRBV4-1 to TRBJ2-1; a possible D gene is TRBD2 (6 bases). The V and J ends lost 3 bases and 8 bases respectively, with 26 bases between them. This CDR3 has 18 residues. Germline V lookup: CDR1 MGHRA, CDR2 YSYEKL. The CDR3 coding sequence is TGCGCCAGCAGCCACCGCCGACCCGGGCTTTTCCGGAGGGATGAGCAGTTCTTC. Translated: CASSHRRPGLFRRDEQFF.

In regard to this clonotype: This beta chain slipped into a library made for alpha chains as a stray read, so its size is not meaningful. The rearrangement links TRBV5-1 to TRBJ2-1; 15 bases match TRBD2. Germline CDR1 is SGHRS and CDR2 is YFSETQ. Trimming at V came to 4 bases and at J to 3 bases, leaving 11 bases not matched to a gene. The length of the CDR3 is 19 residues. In DNA, the CDR3 is TGCGCCAGCAGCCGTACTTGGGGACTAGCGGGAGGTTTCTACAATGAGCAGTTCTTC. This translates into CASSRTWGLAGGFYNEQFF.

This clonotype was seen only a few times. Found in a library prepared for alpha chains, this beta chain is an off-target read, and its abundance has little meaning. The chain carries TRBV10-1 and TRBJ2-1, with 13 bases fitting TRBD2. Trimming took 6 bases from V and 9 from J; bases not matched to a gene: 5. This CDR3 spans 14 amino acids. CDR1 and CDR2 from the germline V gene are WNHNN and SYGVQD (reference sequence). The CDR3 reads CASSPGLAGTEQFF. CDR3 DNA: TGCGCCAGCAGCCCGGGACTAGCGGGAACTGAGCAGTTCTTC.

This clonotype has a count of ten or more. This beta chain slipped into a library made for alpha chains as a stray read, so its size is not meaningful. The chain combines TRBV6-6 with TRBJ2-1; no clear D. This CDR3 is built from 15 residues. Looked up from germline, CDR1 is MNHNY and CDR2 is SVGAGI (reference sequence). V lost 6 bases, J lost 7 bases, and 19 bases lay in between. In nucleotides, the CDR3 is TGTGCCAGCAGCCAACGTACGAGCCGTGAGAATGAGCAGTTCTTC. Translating it yields CASSQRTSRENEQFF.

This clonotype was observed many times. Because the library targeted alpha chains, this beta chain is an off-target read whose size means little. V usage is TRBV7-9 and J usage is TRBJ1-2; 8 nucleotides line up with TRBD1. Germline V gives CDR1 SEHNR, CDR2 FQNEAQ (reference sequence). The CDR3 runs to 14 residues. The junction had 8 bases not matched to a gene; V was cut back by 3 bases and J by 8 bases. The CDR3 protein is CASSFETDRGGYTF. The DNA of the CDR3 is TGTGCCAGCAGCTTTGAGACAGACAGGGGCGGCTACACCTTC.

At least ten counts were recorded for this clonotype. Because this beta chain is a stray read in a library intended to capture alpha chains, its abundance should not be given much weight. The J gene is TRBJ2-5, the V gene TRBV19, with D possibly called TRBD1 or TRBD2 (5 bases each). Germline V gene lookup returns CDR1 LNHDA and CDR2 SQIVND (reference sequence). The CDR3 is 16 amino acids. Trimming took off 3 bases at V and 5 bases at J, with 19 bases between the two ends. The CDR3 bases are TGTGCCAGTAGTATGGCCGGGGCCTCTAAAATCGAGACCCAGTACTTC. Its translation: CASSMAGASKIETQYF.

This clonotype was recorded many times. The library was designed around alpha chains, so this beta chain is a stray read whose abundance carries little weight. This rearrangement joins TRBV7-2 to TRBJ2-7; D uncertain. This CDR3 contains 15 residues. CDR1 is SGHTA and CDR2 is FQGNSA in the germline V gene. Trimming shortened V by 4 bases and J by 0 bases, and 13 bases separated the two germline ends. The CDR3 is CASSSNPYGSYEQYF. CDR3 bases: TGTGCCAGCAGCTCCAACCCCTATGGCTCCTACGAGCAGTACTTC. The full variable domain, with the rest looked up from reference TRBV7-2 and TRBJ2-7, is GAGVSQSPSNKVTEKGKDVELRCDPISGHTALYWYRQSLGQGLEFLIYFQGNSAPDKSGLPSDRFSAERTGGSVSTLTIQRTQQEDSAVYLCASSSNPYGSYEQYFGPGTRLTVT.